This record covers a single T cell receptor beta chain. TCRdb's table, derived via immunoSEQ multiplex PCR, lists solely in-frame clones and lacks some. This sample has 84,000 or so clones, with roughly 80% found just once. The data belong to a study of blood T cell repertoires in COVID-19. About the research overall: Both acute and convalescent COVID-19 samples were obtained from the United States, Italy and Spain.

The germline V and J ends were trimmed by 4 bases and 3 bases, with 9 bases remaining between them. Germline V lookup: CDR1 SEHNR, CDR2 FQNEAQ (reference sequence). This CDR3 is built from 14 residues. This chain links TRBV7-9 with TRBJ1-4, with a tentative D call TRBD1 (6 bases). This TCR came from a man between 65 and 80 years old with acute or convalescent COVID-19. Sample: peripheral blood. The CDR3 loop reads CASSSSGANEKLFF. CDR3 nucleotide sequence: TGTGCCAGCAGCTCCTCAGGGGCTAATGAAAAACTGTTTTTT.